The subject of this entry is one T cell receptor (beta chain). Antigen unknown. The sample is drawn from a study of cytomegalovirus exposure and HLA in healthy donors. Primers: 60 Vbeta forward and 13 Jbeta reverse. The assay was immunoSEQ multiplex PCR, and TCRdb's table has in-frame clones only and misses some. The data hold a few hundred thousand clones, with roughly 79% observed a single time. V was pared by 1 base and J by 1 base, with 2 bases between. The V gene's germline CDR1 is SGHAT and CDR2 FQNNGV. This CDR3 comprises 13 residues. Study results and caveats: Associated with HLA alleles at 0.05 false discovery rate in a later analysis were around 15,000 TCR beta sequences. Most TCR beta V segments were productive about 87% or about 30% of the time in an earlier analysis. Rarity held for most TCR sequences, but there were some public TCRs that occurred in many donors.

V gene TRBV11-2 combines with J gene TRBJ2-1; the D is unclear. The TCR was taken from a woman aged 40 to 50 in good health and CMV-seronegative. The sample consisted of PBMCs. The CDR3 loop is CASSLASYNEQFF. The CDR3 DNA sequence: TGTGCCAGCAGCTTAGCTTCCTACAATGAGCAGTTCTTC.